This T cell receptor (beta chain) originates from a study of cytomegalovirus exposure and HLA in healthy donors. The data were produced by immunoSEQ multiplex PCR, yet TCRdb's version contains in-frame clones alone and is incomplete. Of 150,000 to 200,000 clones in the sample, about 89% are singletons; the top ten hold more than 2.5%. Germline CDR1 reads SGHTA; CDR2 reads FQGNSA. This CDR3 is 15 amino acids long. With 4 bases clipped from V and 4 bases from J, the junction kept 6 bases outside the gene matches. Sequenced input: PBMCs. The receptor's source is a woman aged 18-29 years in good health and CMV-seropositive. This chain links TRBV7-2 with TRBJ2-5; the match to TRBD1 covers 10 bases. CDR3 DNA: TGTGCCAGCAGCTCCTTGGGACAGGGGCTAGAGACCCAGTACTTC. Encoded protein: CASSSLGQGLETQYF.